This T cell receptor (beta chain) appears in the sequencing data of a study of cytomegalovirus exposure and HLA in healthy donors. PCR employed 60 Vbeta and 13 Jbeta primers. Assay: immunoSEQ multiplex PCR; the TCRdb copy retains only in-frame clones and omits some. The sample has 150,000 to 200,000 clones, about 80% seen once. The CDR3 has 17 amino acids. The V end was cut by 5 bases, the J end by 2 bases, with 21 bases between. Germline CDR1 is MGHRA and CDR2 is YSYEKL. Input material: PBMCs. The TCR originated in a boy younger than 18 in good health and CMV-seronegative. V and J are TRBV4-1 and TRBJ1-2; no firm D call. Here the CDR3 reads CASSDYPAGKLNYGYTF. The CDR3 coding sequence is TGCGCCAGCAGCGATTACCCCGCGGGGAAACTAAACTATGGCTACACCTTC.